The 27 T cell receptor beta chains below were found in one sample sequenced in a study of T cells in Graves' hyperthyroidism and ophthalmopathy. The source material, RNA transcripts, was used to amplify TCR beta CDR3 regions. First-round RT-PCR of the TCR CDR3 relied on the HTBI primer set. TCRdb processed the multiplex PCR reads anew with MiXCR; each CDR3 protein has one entry. This repertoire shows about 560,000 distinct CDR3 sequences, around 42% found once; its top ten account for approximately 8.2%. The material sequenced was peripheral blood or thyroid tissue (not recorded which). The receptors stem from a young woman with Graves' hyperthyroidism.

This clonotype was recorded a few times. The V gene is TRBV19, the J gene TRBJ2-7; 11 nucleotides match TRBD2. Per the germline V gene, CDR1 is LNHDA and CDR2 is SQIVND (reference sequence). CDR3 length equals 13 residues. Unmatched junction bases numbered 1, after V lost 6 bases and J lost 3 bases. The DNA for the CDR3 is TGTGCCAGTAGGACTAGCGGGAACTACGAGCAGTACTTC. This encodes CASRTSGNYEQYF.

This chain connects TRBV20-1 to TRBJ1-5; D is perhaps TRBD1 (5 bases). The V gene's germline CDR1 is DFQATT and CDR2 SNEGSKA (reference sequence). This CDR3 has 16 residues. The ends were cut back, 6 bases at V and 2 bases at J, with 20 bases in the middle. The DNA of the CDR3 is TGCAGTGCGAGTACAGGATGGGGGGAGGGCAATCAGCCCCAGCATTTT. It yields the protein CSASTGWGEGNQPQHF.

The V gene is TRBV9, the J gene TRBJ2-6; no firm D call. The CDR3 loop spans 15 amino acids. The V end was cut by 0 bases, the J end by 2 bases, with 6 bases between. Germline V lookup: CDR1 SGDLS, CDR2 YYNGEE. This chain's CDR3 is CASSVGRTGANVLTF. The CDR3 DNA sequence: TGTGCCAGCAGCGTAGGCCGGACTGGGGCCAACGTCCTGACTTTC.

This clonotype was counted many times. Because the CDR3 is missing its conserved closing phenylalanine or tryptophan, this is likely a read error. Because the CDR3's place on the DNA is in doubt, the DNA is left out and the CDR3 is given as listed by TCRdb. This chain's CDR3 is CASSRTGGTRR. The chain employs TRBV5-6 and TRBJ1-1; the table's TRBD1 call for D was not verified on the DNA. The CDR3 extends over 11 residues, inclusive of both ends. The germline V gene has CDR1 SGHDT and CDR2 YYEEEE.

The V call is TRBV20-1, the J call TRBJ1-3; tentatively, D is TRBD1 (6 bases). CDR3 length: 14 amino acids. V was trimmed by 7 bases and J by 1 base, leaving 14 bases between them. Germline values: CDR1 DFQATT, CDR2 SNEGSKA (reference sequence). The CDR3 DNA reads TGCAGTGTTCCTAATACAGGGTCTGGAAACACCATATATTTT. Protein product: CSVPNTGSGNTIYF.

This chain joins TRBV2 and TRBJ2-5, with D maybe TRBD2 (5 bases). Germline CDR1 SNHLY, CDR2 FYNNEI. CDR3 length: 15 amino acids. V was trimmed by 5 bases and J by 2 bases, leaving 15 bases between them. The CDR3 sequence is CASSFQRTRQETQYF. CDR3 DNA: TGTGCCAGCAGTTTTCAGCGGACCAGACAAGAGACCCAGTACTTC.

This clonotype was counted at least ten times. The chain employs TRBV24-1 and TRBJ2-7, with D perhaps TRBD1 (7 bases). The CDR3 contains 17 residues. Germline CDR1 KGHDR, CDR2 SFDVKD. Trimming shortened V by 3 bases and J by 3 bases, and 20 bases separated the two germline ends. CDR3 DNA sequence: TGTGCCACCAGTGATGGGGCCAGGGGGGCTATGGGCTACGAGCAGTACTTC. Amino acid sequence: CATSDGARGAMGYEQYF.

The chain links TRBV9 to TRBJ2-7; 9 nucleotides line up with TRBD2. With 1 base clipped from V and 3 bases from J, the junction kept 5 bases outside the gene matches. The germline CDR1 and CDR2 sequences are SGDLS and YYNGEE. The CDR3 has 15 amino acids. The CDR3 region has the DNA TGTGCCAGCAGCGTATTCGGACTAGCGAACTACGAGCAGTACTTC. This gives the protein CASSVFGLANYEQYF.

There are many counts of this clonotype. Compared with germline, one end of the junction differs, possibly owing to a read error. The chain recombines TRBV7-2 with TRBJ2-5, with D possibly being TRBD1 (6 bases). CDR3 size: 13 residues. The germline V gene encodes CDR1 SGHTA and CDR2 FQGNSA. This CDR3 reads CASTLGGVETQYF. The DNA for the CDR3 is TGTGCCAGCACCTTAGGGGGAGTAGAGACCCAGTACTTC.

This clonotype was counted at least ten times. The V gene is TRBV29-1, the J gene TRBJ2-7; 13 bases are shared with TRBD2. Germline-derived CDR1 and CDR2 are SQVTM and ANQGSEA. V was clipped by 2 bases and J by 4 bases; unmatched bases: 2. The CDR3 is made up of 14 amino acids. As DNA, the CDR3 is TGCAGCGTTGAATTGACTAGCGGGAGGTACGAGCAGTACTTC. Its protein product is CSVELTSGRYEQYF.

The chain carries TRBV20-1 and TRBJ1-2; 11 nucleotides align to TRBD1. This CDR3 spans 11 amino acids. The ends lost 7 bases at V and 8 bases at J; junction bases unmatched: 3. CDR1 is DFQATT, CDR2 SNEGSKA, per germline (reference sequence). The CDR3 DNA sequence: TGCAGTGGGACAGGGGGCCCCGGCTACACCTTC. It yields the protein CSGTGGPGYTF.

This clonotype turned up a few times. One end of the junction fails to match germline, which may point to a read error. The J gene is TRBJ2-3, the V gene TRBV7-7; tentatively, D is TRBD1 (5 bases). The germline CDR1 and CDR2 sequences are SSHAT and FNYEAQ (reference sequence). CDR3 size: 13 residues. The CDR3 loop reads CASSLLGPDTQYF. The DNA of the CDR3 is TGTGCTAGCAGCTTATTGGGGCCAGATACGCAGTATTTT. Full variable domain (outside the CDR3, taken from reference TRBV7-7 and TRBJ2-3): GAGVSQSPRYKVTKRGQDVTLRCDPISSHATLYWYQQALGQGPEFLTYFNYEAQPDKSGLPSDRFSAERPEGSISTLTIQRTEQRDSAMYRCASSLLGPDTQYFGPGTRLTVL.

The V gene is TRBV15, the J gene TRBJ1-5, with no clear D. The V gene's germline CDR1 is LNHNV and CDR2 YYDKDF (reference sequence). The CDR3 length is 11 residues. With 4 bases removed from V and 11 bases from J, the gap between germline ends came to 9 bases. The CDR3 DNA sequence: TGTGCCACCAGCACGAGAGAGACCCAGCATTTT. Amino acid sequence: CATSTRETQHF.

The V gene is TRBV29-1, the J gene TRBJ2-5; 10 positions agree with TRBD2. The J call may be faulty, since TRBJ2-7 better matches the DNA end. Germline CDR1 is SQVTM and CDR2 is ANQGSEA. The CDR3 loop spans 14 amino acids. The CDR3 here is CSVETSGLGYEQYF. The CDR3 DNA follows: TGCAGCGTTGAGACTAGCGGGTTGGGGTACGAGCAGTACTTC.

The chain links TRBV6-6 to TRBJ2-5; 13 bases agree with TRBD2. The CDR3 consists of 18 residues. Trimming cost V 4 bases and J 3 bases; bases outside gene matches: 11. The germline gives CDR1 MNHNY, CDR2 SVGAGI (reference sequence). The DNA of the CDR3 is TGTGCCAGCAGTTCAACTAGCGGGAGGGCCGCATGGAAAGAGACCCAGTACTTC. It encodes CASSSTSGRAAWKETQYF.

This clonotype was picked up a small number of times. The gene calls are TRBV2 and TRBJ1-2; D call uncertain. The CDR3 totals 12 residues. The germline V gene has CDR1 SNHLY and CDR2 FYNNEI. CDR3 region: CARVLGNYGYTF. CDR3 coding DNA: TGTGCTAGGGTTCTGGGGAACTATGGCTACACCTTC.

This clonotype came up a few times. The rearrangement uses TRBV7-9 and TRBJ2-5, with 8 positions matching TRBD2. After removal of 3 bases from V and 2 bases from J, the junction contained 5 bases not matched to a gene. CDR1 is SEHNR, CDR2 FQNEAQ, per germline (reference sequence). There are 15 residues in the CDR3. The CDR3 is CASSLSSGTQETQYF. DNA of the CDR3: TGTGCCAGCAGCTTGAGTAGCGGGACACAAGAGACCCAGTACTTC.

This chain links TRBV5-6 with TRBJ1-2; D not certain. Germline V gene lookup returns CDR1 SGHDT and CDR2 YYEEEE. The CDR3 covers 15 residues. V shed 4 bases and J shed 4 bases, with 17 bases lying between them. CDR3 DNA: TGTGCCAGCAGCGCCGTGGTGGGAGGAGCCTATGGCTACACCTTC. Translation gives CASSAVVGGAYGYTF.

The V gene is TRBV10-3, the J gene TRBJ1-1; a possible D gene is TRBD1 (5 bases). The CDR3 has 12 amino acids. The germline V and J ends were trimmed by 1 base and 14 bases, with 14 bases remaining between them. The germline V gene encodes CDR1 ENHRY and CDR2 SYGVKD. CDR3 in amino acids: CAISEFGHPIFF. The CDR3 nucleotides are TGTGCCATCAGTGAGTTCGGACACCCCATATTCTTT.

This clonotype has a handful of counts. The chain joins TRBV5-1 to TRBJ1-6, with 7 bases matching TRBD1. The V and J ends lost 5 bases and 1 base, in that order; junction bases with no gene match: 3. CDR3 length: 15 amino acids. Germline V gene sequence: CDR1 SGHRS, CDR2 YFSETQ. In DNA form, the CDR3 reads TGCGCCAGCAGTCGGACAGGATCCTATAATTCACCCCTCCACTTT. Amino acids: CASSRTGSYNSPLHF.

This clonotype was observed a handful of times. The chain is built from TRBV7-9 and TRBJ1-3; 7 bases fit TRBD1. This CDR3 contains 16 residues. With 5 bases clipped from V and 4 bases from J, the junction kept 11 bases outside the gene matches. CDR1 SEHNR and CDR2 FQNEAQ come from the germline V gene (reference sequence). DNA of the CDR3: TGTGCCAGCAGCCCCCGCGAGACAGGGTCGGGAAACACCATATATTTT. Protein sequence: CASSPRETGSGNTIYF.

The chain combines TRBV7-8 with TRBJ2-5, with 7 bases identical to TRBD1. From germline, CDR1 is SGHVS and CDR2 FQNEAQ. The trim removed 6 bases at V and 5 bases at J, leaving 6 bases unmatched. The CDR3 covers 13 residues. For the CDR3, the DNA is TGTGCCAGCAGAAGCACAGGGGCTGAGACCCAGTACTTC. Amino acids: CASRSTGAETQYF.

This clonotype was counted many times. Compared with germline, one end of the junction differs, possibly owing to a read error. V usage is TRBV7-7 and J usage is TRBJ2-7; 7 bases are shared with TRBD1. The CDR3 runs to 16 residues. CDR1 and CDR2 from the germline V gene are SSHAT and FNYEAQ (reference sequence). The CDR3 reads CASSPSTGFEIYEQYF. Written as DNA, the CDR3 is TGTGCTAGCAGCCCCTCGACAGGGTTCGAGATCTACGAGCAGTACTTC.

This clonotype has more than one count but fewer than ten. The chain has TRBV10-3 and TRBJ2-7; TRBD1 matches 8 bases. Trimming cost V 10 bases and J 2 bases; bases outside gene matches: 10. This CDR3 comprises 14 residues. Germline V gene lookup returns CDR1 ENHRY and CDR2 SYGVKD. The chain's CDR3 is CASSDRGKPYEQYF. The CDR3 nucleotides read TGTGCCAGCAGCGACAGGGGTAAGCCCTACGAGCAGTACTTC.

The V call is TRBV5-1, the J call TRBJ1-2; D is unresolved. The CDR3 totals 10 residues. The germline gives CDR1 SGHRS, CDR2 YFSETQ. V dropped 3 bases and J dropped 7 bases, with 4 bases sitting between them. This chain's CDR3 is CASSSTGYTF. The CDR3 bases are TGCGCCAGCAGCTCCACTGGCTACACCTTC.

V usage is TRBV2 and J usage is TRBJ2-7, with TRBD2 as a possible D gene (7 bases). The CDR3 runs to 16 residues. Germline values: CDR1 SNHLY, CDR2 FYNNEI. The ends were cut back, 2 bases at V and 6 bases at J, with 20 bases in the middle. In DNA, the CDR3 is TGTGCCAGCAGTGAAAGGGGAGGGACAATGACCCCCGAGCAGTACTTC. It is translated as CASSERGGTMTPEQYF.

This chain joins TRBV10-3 and TRBJ1-5; no definite D call. The CDR3 sequence is 15 residues long. Germline V gene lookup returns CDR1 ENHRY and CDR2 SYGVKD. With 10 bases removed from V and 5 bases from J, the gap between germline ends came to 21 bases. CDR3 nucleotide sequence: TGTGCCAGCAGAACAAGGAAGGTCACCGATCAGCCCCAGCATTTT. Residues: CASRTRKVTDQPQHF.